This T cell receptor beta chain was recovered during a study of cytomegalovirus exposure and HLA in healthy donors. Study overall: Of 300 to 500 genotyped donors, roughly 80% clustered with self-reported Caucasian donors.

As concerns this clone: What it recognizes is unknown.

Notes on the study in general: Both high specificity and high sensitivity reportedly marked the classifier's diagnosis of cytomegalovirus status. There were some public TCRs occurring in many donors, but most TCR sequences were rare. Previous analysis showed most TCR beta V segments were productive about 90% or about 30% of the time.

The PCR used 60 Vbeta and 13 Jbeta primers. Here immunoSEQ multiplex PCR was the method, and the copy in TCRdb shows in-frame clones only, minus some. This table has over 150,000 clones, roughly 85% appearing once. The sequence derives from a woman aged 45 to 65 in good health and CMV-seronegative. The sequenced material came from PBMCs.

The CDR3 coding sequence is TGTGCCAGCAGGGGAGACCGGCTCAACTATGGCTACACCTTC. This sequence encodes CASRGDRLNYGYTF. This chain connects TRBV2 to TRBJ1-2, with no clear D. The ends were cut back, 6 bases at V and 2 bases at J, with 13 bases in the middle. Germline-derived CDR1 and CDR2 are SNHLY and FYNNEI. The CDR3 length is 14 residues.